The 17 T cell receptor beta chains presented below share a single source sample, sequenced in a study of identical twins. TCRdb re-called the 5' RACE reads with MiXCR, one entry per CDR3 protein. The repertoire consists of roughly 490,000 distinct CDR3 sequences, with roughly an eighth occurring once and the leading ten covering approximately 1%. The same data also went into a second study, on yellow fever vaccine responses in identical twins.

Specimen: CD4+ T cells sorted from blood. These receptors all stem from a woman younger than 35 in good health.

The chain carries TRBV7-9 and TRBJ2-7, with TRBD1 matching over 8 bases. Germline V lookup: CDR1 SEHNR, CDR2 FQNEAQ (reference sequence). The CDR3 runs to 15 residues. Unmatched junction bases numbered 10, after V lost 4 bases and J lost 5 bases. The CDR3 is CASSYRQGKANEQYF. CDR3 coding DNA: TGTGCCAGCAGCTACAGACAGGGGAAGGCTAACGAGCAGTACTTC.

V is TRBV12-5 and J is TRBJ2-1; 9 bases fit TRBD2. Trimming at V came to 4 bases and at J to 6 bases, leaving 7 bases not matched to a gene. Germline CDR1 is LGHNT and CDR2 is FRNRAP. CDR3 length: 15 amino acids. CDR3 residues: CASGYEAGGRNEQFF. CDR3 nucleotide sequence: TGTGCTAGTGGTTATGAGGCGGGAGGGCGCAATGAGCAGTTCTTC.

This rearrangement joins TRBV11-3 to TRBJ1-2, with D perhaps TRBD1 (6 bases). Germline V gene data show CDR1 as SGHNT and CDR2 as YENEEA. This CDR3 has 18 amino acids. Trimming shortened V by 1 base and J by 0 bases, and 18 bases separated the two germline ends. The CDR3 nucleotides are TGTGCCAGCAGCTTAGGGGGGGGCAGGGTCGGGACTAACTATGGCTACACCTTC. This gives the protein CASSLGGGRVGTNYGYTF.

The rearrangement links TRBV6-1 to TRBJ2-1; possible D gene TRBD1, 6 bases. With 6 bases removed from V and 1 base from J, the gap between germline ends came to 19 bases. There are 17 residues in the CDR3. Germline V gene lookup returns CDR1 MNHNS and CDR2 SASEGT. CDR3 amino acids: CASSALPGAGSYNEQFF. CDR3 in DNA: TGTGCCAGCAGCGCCCTCCCAGGGGCAGGATCCTACAATGAGCAGTTCTTC.

The rearrangement joins TRBV7-9 to TRBJ1-1; TRBD1 aligns across 9 bases. Germline V lookup: CDR1 SEHNR, CDR2 FQNEAQ (reference sequence). With V trimmed by 5 bases and J by 5 bases, 9 bases remained unmatched. This CDR3 has 15 amino acids. Here the CDR3 DNA reads TGTGCCAGCAGCCCAAACAGGGGGCAAAAGACTGAAGCTTTCTTT. Protein product: CASSPNRGQKTEAFF.

Of note for this clonotype: A read error may be the cause here, since a much bigger clone is one base away. The chain joins TRBV7-2 to TRBJ1-5; 8 positions agree with TRBD1. This CDR3 is built from 15 residues. CDR1 is SGHTA, CDR2 FQGNSA, per germline. CDR3 sequence: CASSLDAGGNQPHHF. The CDR3 coding sequence is TGTGCCAGCAGCTTAGATGCAGGGGGCAATCAGCCCCATCATTTT.

This clonotype was counted between two and nine times. This rearrangement joins TRBV6-2 or TRBV6-3 to TRBJ2-3; 14 nucleotides align to TRBD2. This CDR3 region has 17 residues. J gave up 9 bases and V 2 bases, and 10 bases lay outside the gene matches. Germline lookup yields CDR1 MNHEY and CDR2 SVGEGT. CDR3: CASSYLGLAGGSPTQYF. For the CDR3, the DNA is TGTGCCAGCAGTTACCTAGGACTAGCGGGAGGCTCGCCAACGCAGTATTTT.

In its sample, this clonotype was seen many times. V gene TRBV6-5 combines with J gene TRBJ2-1, with 7 bases fitting TRBD2. This CDR3 is built from 18 residues. Per the germline V gene, CDR1 is MNHEY and CDR2 is SVGAGI. The V segment lost 2 bases and the J segment 0 bases; nucleotides outside the gene matches: 10. In DNA form, the CDR3 reads TGTGCCAGCAGTTACGGGGAGGGTAGCGGCAGCTCCTACAATGAGCAGTTCTTC. Its translation: CASSYGEGSGSSYNEQFF.

The CDR3: CASSFTGRNTEAFF. CDR3 in DNA: TGTGCCAGCAGTTTCACAGGGAGGAACACTGAAGCTTTCTTT. The V call is TRBV6-2 or TRBV6-3, the J call TRBJ1-1; the D gene is possibly TRBD1 (6 bases). V was clipped by 4 bases and J by 1 base, with 10 bases between them. The CDR3 loop spans 14 amino acids. Per germline, CDR1 MNHEY and CDR2 SVGEGT.

This chain joins TRBV5-4 and TRBJ2-1, with TRBD2 identical over 7 bases. Losses at the gene ends were 1 base for V and 9 bases for J; bases not matched to a gene: 10. The CDR3 runs to 15 residues. Germline V gene lookup returns CDR1 SGHNT and CDR2 YYREEE (reference sequence). CDR3 coding DNA: TGTGCCAGCAGCTTGATGGCTAGCGGTAACACTGAGCAGTTCTTC. This gives the protein CASSLMASGNTEQFF.

V is TRBV7-2 and J is TRBJ2-5; D is ambiguous. CDR3 length: 16 residues. The ends were cut back, 3 bases at V and 2 bases at J, with 16 bases in the middle. Per germline, CDR1 SGHTA and CDR2 FQGNSA. In nucleotides, the CDR3 is TGTACCAGCAGCTTCATGGCTCGGATAACACAAGAGACCCAGTACTTC. It translates to CTSSFMARITQETQYF.

In its sample, this clonotype was seen many times. The chain employs TRBV6-5 and TRBJ2-7; maybe TRBD1 (6 bases). CDR3 length: 16 amino acids. The V end lost 1 base, the J end lost 5 bases, and 18 bases lay between the germline ends. CDR1 is MNHEY, CDR2 SVGAGI, per germline. This CDR3 is CASSYYARDTTDEQYF. CDR3 nucleotides: TGTGCCAGCAGTTACTATGCCCGGGACACCACCGACGAGCAGTACTTC.

The V gene is TRBV20-1, the J gene TRBJ1-5; D uncertain. Germline V gene lookup returns CDR1 DFQATT and CDR2 SNEGSKA (reference sequence). V was shortened by 5 bases and J by 2 bases, with 13 bases between the two germline ends. There are 14 residues in the CDR3. Written as DNA, the CDR3 is TGCAGTGCTGGGTTCGGGGAACGCAATCAGCCCCAGCATTTT. It yields the protein CSAGFGERNQPQHF.

The chain joins TRBV7-2 to TRBJ2-5, with D possibly matching TRBD1 (6 bases). The germline V gene encodes CDR1 SGHTA and CDR2 FQGNSA. V was trimmed by 5 bases and J by 9 bases, leaving 16 bases between them. The CDR3 length is 13 residues. DNA of the CDR3: TGTGCCAGCAGCCCAGGCAGGGGTCGGGCCCAGTACTTC. This sequence encodes CASSPGRGRAQYF. The variable domain in full, with the rest retrieved from reference TRBV7-2 and TRBJ2-5, is GAGVSQSPSNKVTEKGKDVELRCDPISGHTALYWYRQSLGQGLEFLIYFQGNSAPDKSGLPSDRFSAERTGGSVSTLTIQRTQQEDSAVYLCASSPGRGRAQYFGPGTRLLVL.

The chain carries TRBV7-9 and TRBJ2-5, with a tentative D call TRBD2 (6 bases). The ends were cut back, 5 bases at V and 4 bases at J, with 17 bases in the middle. CDR1 is SEHNR and CDR2 is FQNEAQ in the germline V gene (reference sequence). This CDR3 has 15 residues. CDR3 DNA: TGTGCCAGCAGCCTAGGGACGGTGGGAGGAGAGACCCAGTACTTC. Residues: CASSLGTVGGETQYF.

This sequence joins TRBV7-9 and TRBJ1-4, with 8 bases lining up with TRBD1. This CDR3 region has 15 residues. Looked up from germline, CDR1 is SEHNR and CDR2 is FQNEAQ (reference sequence). Trimming took 1 base from V and 6 from J; bases not matched to a gene: 4. The CDR3 loop is CASSLGQGYDEKLFF. The CDR3 DNA sequence: TGTGCCAGCAGCTTAGGACAGGGGTACGATGAAAAACTGTTTTTT.

The rearrangement joins TRBV24-1 to TRBJ2-5; 7 nucleotides line up with TRBD2. The V gene's germline CDR1 is KGHDR and CDR2 SFDVKD. CDR3 length: 15 residues. The junction had 8 bases not matched to a gene; V was cut back by 3 bases and J by 5 bases. For the CDR3, the DNA is TGTGCCACCAGTGATCCCGTCTCGCGGGGGGAGACCCAGTACTTC. Its translation: CATSDPVSRGETQYF.